These 10 T cell receptor beta chains originate from one sample sequenced in a study of T cell repertoires in cytomegalovirus infection (dated by TCRdb to between 2017 and 2020). Antigen specificity for these receptors is unknown. In the paper's terms, the treatment or condition label means: in vitro stimulation with specific CMV peptide epitopes to enrich CMV-specific T cells. TCRdb records Illumina HiSeq 1500 as the sequencer. TCRdb took the public reads, trimmed them with fastp at Q25, ran MiXCR for clone calling and kept in-frame beta chains. For every CDR3 protein sequence, its rows merge into one entry that carries the most common genes and DNA. Counted in this sample were about 770,000 distinct CDR3 sequences; about 29% of them appeared once. The ten largest clonotypes hold 13% of the sample. The source material was cultured CD8+ T cells from PBMCs, sampled from culture after CMV antigen stimulation. These receptors were taken from a human donor in good health (CMV status not recorded). Some clones in this sample may be carry-over from other donors' samples.

In this sample, this clonotype turned up many times. The chain carries TRBV7-6 and TRBJ1-2; TRBD1 aligns across 8 bases. V gave up 2 bases and J gave up 5 bases; unmatched junction bases: 19. The CDR3 extends over 19 amino acids. Germline CDR1 SGHVS, CDR2 FNYEAQ. DNA for the CDR3: TGTGCCAGCAGCTTATTATCCTACCCTTCCGGGACAGGAAGTTATGGCTACACCTTC. Protein sequence: CASSLLSYPSGTGSYGYTF.

The chain employs TRBV5-5 and TRBJ2-3, with D tentatively TRBD1 (6 bases). V was cut by 1 base and J by 4 bases, with 13 bases left in between. CDR3 length: 15 amino acids. Germline-derived CDR1 and CDR2 are SGHKS and YYEKEE (reference sequence). CDR3: CASSLWGRQADTQYF. Here the CDR3 DNA reads TGTGCCAGCAGCTTGTGGGGGCGTCAAGCAGATACGCAGTATTTT.

The chain recombines TRBV19 with TRBJ1-2; D unresolved. The CDR3 length is 14 residues. The V gene lost 1 base and the J gene lost 8 bases, with 14 bases spanning the gap. Germline CDR1 reads LNHDA; CDR2 reads SQIVND (reference sequence). Here the CDR3 DNA reads TGTGCCAGTAGTATAGGTAGGACGGCGTACGGCTACACCTTC. Translated: CASSIGRTAYGYTF.

This chain connects TRBV12-5 to TRBJ1-1; possible D gene TRBD1, 5 bases. Looked up from germline, CDR1 is LGHNT and CDR2 is FRNRAP. The length of the CDR3 is 15 residues. Trimming shortened V by 4 bases and J by 0 bases, and 12 bases separated the two germline ends. The CDR3 DNA follows: TGTGCTAGTGGTTCGGACATTTTCATGAACACTGAAGCTTTCTTT. It specifies CASGSDIFMNTEAFF. Full variable domain (remainder filled in from reference TRBV12-5 and TRBJ1-1): DARVTQTPRHKVTEMGQEVTMRCQPILGHNTVFWYRQTMMQGLELLAYFRNRAPLDDSGMPKDRFSAEMPDATLATLKIQPSEPRDSAVYFCASGSDIFMNTEAFFGQGTRLTVV.

This clonotype was seen more than once but under ten times. The V gene is TRBV13, the J gene TRBJ2-7, with D unclear. From germline, CDR1 is PRHDT and CDR2 FYEKMQ (reference sequence). This CDR3 contains 14 residues. The V end was cut by 6 bases, the J end by 3 bases, with 15 bases between. The CDR3 is CASRGWGTNYEQYF. In nucleotides, the CDR3 is TGTGCCAGCAGGGGGTGGGGAACCAACTACGAGCAGTACTTC. The whole variable domain, filled in from reference TRBV13 and TRBJ2-7, reads AAGVIQSPRHLIKEKRETATLKCYPIPRHDTVYWYQQGPGQDPQFLISFYEKMQSDKGSIPDRFSAQQFSDYHSELNMSSLELGDSALYFCASRGWGTNYEQYFGPGTRLTVT.

Points on this clonotype: This clone may be a read error of a much larger clone one base away. The chain links TRBV14 to TRBJ2-7, with 10 bases lining up with TRBD1. CDR1 is SGHDN, CDR2 FVKESK, per germline. CDR3 length equals 12 residues. V lost 5 bases and J lost 8; bases outside the gene matches: 3. In nucleotides, the CDR3 is TGTGCCAGCAGCTTGACAGGGGGCAAGCAGTACGTC. This sequence encodes CASSLTGGKQYV.

This sequence joins TRBV9 and TRBJ2-3, with TRBD2 identical over 7 bases. CDR1 SGDLS and CDR2 YYNGEE come from the germline V gene. J was trimmed by 2 bases and V by 4 bases; bases with no gene match: 13. The CDR3 runs to 17 residues. The CDR3: CASSHWSEAGPTDTQYF. The CDR3 coding sequence is TGTGCCAGCAGCCACTGGAGCGAAGCGGGGCCCACAGATACGCAGTATTTT.

This clonotype was counted only a few times. The rearrangement links TRBV7-6 to TRBJ2-2; the D is unclear. Trimming removed 11 bases from V and 1 base from J, with 11 bases in between. Looked up from germline, CDR1 is SGHVS and CDR2 is FNYEAQ. The CDR3 sequence is 13 residues long. The CDR3 nucleotides are TGTGCCGTCATAGAGATGAACACCGGGGAGCTGTTTTTT. Its translation is CAVIEMNTGELFF.

This clonotype was seen a handful of times. The V call is TRBV6-5, the J call TRBJ2-3; possible D gene TRBD2, 7 bases. The CDR3 runs to 19 residues. Per the germline V gene, CDR1 is MNHEY and CDR2 is SVGAGI. V was cut by 0 bases and J by 0 bases, with 19 bases left in between. The CDR3 loop is CASSYSSSGGRFSTDTQYF. CDR3 in DNA: TGTGCCAGCAGTTACTCGAGTTCCGGGGGGCGCTTTAGCACAGATACGCAGTATTTT.

This chain connects TRBV11-2 to TRBJ1-3; no clear D. Germline values: CDR1 SGHAT, CDR2 FQNNGV. Trimming pared 5 bases from V and 0 bases from J, leaving 14 bases between. The length of the CDR3 is 16 residues. As DNA, the CDR3 is TGTGCCAGCAGCCCCCCTAGACGACGCTCTGGAAACACCATATATTTT. This gives the protein CASSPPRRRSGNTIYF. Using reference TRBV11-2 and TRBJ1-3 for the parts outside the CDR3, the full variable domain is EAGVAQSPRYKIIEKRQSVAFWCNPISGHATLYWYQQILGQGPKLLIQFQNNGVVDDSQLPKDRFSAERLKGVDSTLKIQPAKLEDSAVYLCASSPPRRRSGNTIYFGEGSWLTVV.